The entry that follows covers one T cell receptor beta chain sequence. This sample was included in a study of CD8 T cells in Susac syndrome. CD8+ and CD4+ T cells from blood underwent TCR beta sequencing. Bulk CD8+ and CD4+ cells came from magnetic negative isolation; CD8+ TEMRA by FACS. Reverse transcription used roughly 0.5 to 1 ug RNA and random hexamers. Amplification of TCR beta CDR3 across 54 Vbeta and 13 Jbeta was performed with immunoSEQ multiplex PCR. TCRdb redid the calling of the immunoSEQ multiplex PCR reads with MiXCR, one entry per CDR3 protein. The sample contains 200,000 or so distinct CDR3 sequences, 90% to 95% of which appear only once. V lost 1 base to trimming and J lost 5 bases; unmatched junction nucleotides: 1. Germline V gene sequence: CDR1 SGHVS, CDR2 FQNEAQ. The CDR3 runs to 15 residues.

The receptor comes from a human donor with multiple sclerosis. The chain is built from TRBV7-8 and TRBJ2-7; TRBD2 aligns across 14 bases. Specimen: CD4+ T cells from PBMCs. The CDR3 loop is CASSLVGLAGDEQYF. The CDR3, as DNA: TGTGCCAGCAGCTTAGTGGGACTAGCGGGAGACGAGCAGTACTTC.